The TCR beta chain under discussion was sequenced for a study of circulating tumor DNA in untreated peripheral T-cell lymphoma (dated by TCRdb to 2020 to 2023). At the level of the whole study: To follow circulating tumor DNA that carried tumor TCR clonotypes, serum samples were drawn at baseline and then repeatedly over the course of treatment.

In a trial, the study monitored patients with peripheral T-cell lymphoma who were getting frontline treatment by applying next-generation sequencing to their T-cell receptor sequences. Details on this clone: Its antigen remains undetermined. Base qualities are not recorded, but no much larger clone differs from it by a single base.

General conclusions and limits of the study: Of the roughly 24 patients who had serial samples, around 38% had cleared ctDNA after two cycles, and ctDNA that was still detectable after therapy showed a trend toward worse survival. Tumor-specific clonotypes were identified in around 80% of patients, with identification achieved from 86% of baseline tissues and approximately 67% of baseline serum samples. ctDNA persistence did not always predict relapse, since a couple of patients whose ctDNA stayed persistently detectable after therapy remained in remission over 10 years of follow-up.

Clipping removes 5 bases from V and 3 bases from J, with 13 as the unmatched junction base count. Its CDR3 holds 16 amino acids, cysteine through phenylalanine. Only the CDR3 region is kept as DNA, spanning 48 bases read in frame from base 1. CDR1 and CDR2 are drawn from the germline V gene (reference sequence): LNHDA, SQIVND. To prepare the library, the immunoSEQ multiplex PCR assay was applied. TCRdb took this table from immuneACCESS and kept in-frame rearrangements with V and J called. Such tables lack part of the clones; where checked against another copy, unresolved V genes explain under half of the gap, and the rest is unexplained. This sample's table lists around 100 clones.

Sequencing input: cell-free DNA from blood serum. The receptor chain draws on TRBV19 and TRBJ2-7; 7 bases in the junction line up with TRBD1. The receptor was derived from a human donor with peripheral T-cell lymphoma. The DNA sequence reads TGTGCCAGTAGTCCATGGGTGGCAGGGGGTTTCTACGAGCAGTACTTC. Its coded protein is CASSPWVAGGFYEQYF.